The 18 T cell receptor beta chains listed next were all sequenced from one sample in a study of shared T cell receptors in the human thymus. Libraries were prepared by immunoSEQ multiplex PCR; TCRdb keeps only in-frame clonotypes and omits some of them. The sample has over 650,000 clones, around 87% seen once. These data are also associated with another study on human thymus T cells.

The specimen was thymocytes. These receptors were taken from a boy under two years old with a congenital heart defect.

The chain recombines TRBV27 with TRBJ2-7; 10 positions agree with TRBD1. V was pared by 3 bases and J by 7 bases, with 9 bases of the junction left unmatched. Germline V lookup: CDR1 MNHEY, CDR2 SMNVEV (reference sequence). The CDR3 totals 15 residues. DNA for the CDR3: TGTGCCAGCAGTTTCAAGGGGACAGGGGAGGATGAGCAGTACTTC. Translated, it gives CASSFKGTGEDEQYF.

J is TRBJ2-7 and V is TRBV5-1, with 8 bases aligning to TRBD2. The CDR3 runs to 16 residues. The V gene end was trimmed by 4 bases and the J gene end by 1 base; junction bases not matched to a gene: 10. Germline assignment: CDR1 SGHRS and CDR2 YFSETQ. The CDR3 loop is CASSNRVLAGSYEQYF. The CDR3 coding sequence is TGCGCCAGCAGCAACCGGGTGCTAGCGGGTTCCTACGAGCAGTACTTC.

The V call is TRBV28, the J call TRBJ2-7; no clear D gene. With 5 bases removed from V and 0 bases from J, the gap between germline ends came to 5 bases. Germline CDR1 is MDHEN and CDR2 is SYDVKM. CDR3 size: 12 residues. CDR3 DNA: TGTGCCAGCAGTCCGTCCTCCTACGAGCAGTACTTC. This gives the protein CASSPSSYEQYF.

The chain combines TRBV2 with TRBJ1-2; 9 positions agree with TRBD1. Germline V CDR1 and CDR2: SNHLY, FYNNEI. With V trimmed by 6 bases and J by 6 bases, 8 bases remained unmatched. The CDR3 loop spans 14 amino acids. For the CDR3, the DNA is TGTGCCAGCAGGCCGGGACAGGGATCGGATGGCTACACCTTC. Protein sequence: CASRPGQGSDGYTF.

The chain joins TRBV27 to TRBJ2-1, with 11 positions matching TRBD2. Trimming cost V 5 bases and J 6 bases; bases outside gene matches: 9. The germline V gene has CDR1 MNHEY and CDR2 SMNVEV (reference sequence). The CDR3 loop spans 16 amino acids. The CDR3 sequence is CASSDFLAGGPNEQFF. As DNA, the CDR3 is TGTGCCAGCAGTGACTTCTTAGCGGGGGGGCCCAATGAGCAGTTCTTC.

Regarding this clone: Other DNA sequences in this specimen translate into the identical CDR3. The CDR3 DNA is TGTGCCAGCTCTCGACAGCTTAATTCACCCCTCCACTTT. It encodes CASSRQLNSPLHF. This chain connects TRBV5-5 to TRBJ1-6; TRBD1 is a possible D gene (5 bases). Germline V CDR1 and CDR2: SGHKS, YYEKEE (reference sequence). V dropped 7 bases and J dropped 6 bases, with 11 bases sitting between them. This CDR3 contains 13 residues.

V usage is TRBV12-5 and J usage is TRBJ1-2, with 9 bases aligning to TRBD1. Trimming took 4 bases from V and 4 from J; bases not matched to a gene: 4. This CDR3 is 14 amino acids long. The germline V gene encodes CDR1 LGHNT and CDR2 FRNRAP. The CDR3 sequence is CASGSGTGTYGYTF. CDR3 nucleotides: TGTGCTAGTGGTTCCGGGACAGGGACCTATGGCTACACCTTC.

The chain uses TRBV29-1 and TRBJ2-7, with TRBD2 matching 12 bases. V dropped 7 bases and J dropped 7; count of bases not matched to a gene: 2. Germline V CDR1 and CDR2: SQVTM, ANQGSEA. The CDR3 loop spans 11 amino acids. As DNA, the CDR3 is TGCAGCGCTGGACTAGCGGGGGAGCAGTACTTC. It encodes CSAGLAGEQYF.

This chain joins TRBV5-6 and TRBJ1-2; no clear D. CDR1 is SGHDT and CDR2 is YYEEEE in the germline V gene. Trimming took off 1 base at V and 7 bases at J, with 14 bases between the two ends. This CDR3 has 14 amino acids. The CDR3 bases are TGTGCCAGCAGCTTGCACTCGGGTCTCTGTGGCTACACCTTC. Translation: CASSLHSGLCGYTF.

This rearrangement joins TRBV5-1 to TRBJ1-2; D is undetermined. CDR1 SGHRS and CDR2 YFSETQ come from the germline V gene. V was pared by 4 bases and J by 4 bases, with 14 bases between. The CDR3 sequence is 14 residues long. CDR3 in amino acids: CASSHFTTSYGYTF. The CDR3, as DNA: TGCGCCAGCAGCCACTTTACTACGTCCTATGGCTACACCTTC.

The gene calls are TRBV4-2 and TRBJ1-1, with D maybe TRBD1 (6 bases). Deletions cut 3 bases from V and 8 bases from J, with 10 bases between. Germline values: CDR1 LGHNA, CDR2 YNFKEQ. The CDR3 covers 12 residues. As DNA, the CDR3 is TGTGCCAGCAGCCACAGACAGGCCGAAGCTTTCTTT. This encodes CASSHRQAEAFF.

The V call is TRBV10-3, the J call TRBJ1-6; 7 bases match TRBD1. J was trimmed by 7 bases and V by 6 bases; bases with no gene match: 6. Germline V gene sequence: CDR1 ENHRY, CDR2 SYGVKD. The CDR3 contains 14 residues. CDR3 DNA: TGTGCCATCAGGGAGGGACAGATGAATTCACCCCTCCACTTT. Amino acids: CAIREGQMNSPLHF.

The genes are TRBV5-1 and TRBJ2-3, with 7 nucleotides matching TRBD1. Trimming removed 0 bases from V and 3 bases from J; junction bases left unmatched: 4. Germline V gene lookup returns CDR1 SGHRS and CDR2 YFSETQ. The CDR3 has 15 residues. In nucleotides, the CDR3 is TGCGCCAGCAGCTTGGTTGGGGACAGTACAGATACGCAGTATTTT. Residues: CASSLVGDSTDTQYF.

The chain combines TRBV15 with TRBJ2-7, with 7 bases fitting TRBD2. CDR1 and CDR2 (germline): LNHNV, YYDKDF (reference sequence). The CDR3 has 13 amino acids. J lost 4 bases, V lost 7 bases, and 7 bases had no gene match. CDR3 region: CATTRGGSYEQYF. The CDR3 DNA reads as TGTGCCACCACTCGAGGCGGGAGTTACGAGCAGTACTTC.

This clone showed up just once. The rearrangement joins TRBV13 to TRBJ1-6, with D possibly TRBD1 on 6 matching bases. The CDR3 is 15 amino acids. V was cut by 4 bases and J by 7 bases, with 14 bases left in between. Germline CDR1 PRHDT, CDR2 FYEKMQ (reference sequence). CDR3 coding DNA: TGTGCCAGCAGCTCGGGCAGGGGTCAGAATTCACCCCTCCACTTT. Translation: CASSSGRGQNSPLHF.

This clone was found a few times. A read error may produce the germline difference seen at one junction end. The rearrangement uses TRBV4-3 and TRBJ1-1; TRBD1 matches at 7 bases. This CDR3 has 17 residues. CDR1 is LGHNA, CDR2 YSLEER, per germline. The CDR3 nucleotides read TGCGCCAGCAGCCAAGATCCTTTCGACAGGGTGAATACTGAAGCTTTCTTT. Translated: CASSQDPFDRVNTEAFF.

The rearrangement uses TRBV9 and TRBJ2-7, with D perhaps TRBD2 (7 bases). Trimming took 1 base from V and 4 from J, leaving 21 bases between them. Germline CDR1 SGDLS, CDR2 YYNGEE. The CDR3 is made up of 17 amino acids. CDR3 region: CASSVKGGPIPHYEQYF. In DNA, the CDR3 is TGTGCCAGCAGCGTAAAGGGGGGGCCTATTCCCCATTACGAGCAGTACTTC. Filled out from reference TRBV9 and TRBJ2-7, the complete variable domain reads DSGVTQTPKHLITATGQRVTLRCSPRSGDLSVYWYQQSLDQGLQFLIQYYNGEERAKGNILERFSAQQFPDLHSELNLSSLELGDSALYFCASSVKGGPIPHYEQYFGPGTRLTVT.

CDR3 in DNA: TGTGCCAGCAGCCCCCCAGAGGAAGGGGACACTGAAGCTTTCTTT. It translates to CASSPPEEGDTEAFF. J is TRBJ1-1 and V is TRBV7-6, with D tentatively TRBD1 (5 bases). Trimming removed 5 bases at V and 3 bases at J, with 16 bases between. From germline, CDR1 is SGHVS and CDR2 FNYEAQ. The CDR3 has 15 residues.